This T cell receptor beta chain was sequenced during a study of cytomegalovirus exposure and HLA in healthy donors (dated by TCRdb to the late 2010s). General notes on the study: A later analysis indicated that the 95 to 150 validation repertoires were generated on the platform also employed for the 700 or so repertoires of the first cohort. The study aimed to test whether cataloging public T cell receptors could reveal signatures of past pathogen exposure. Along with the roughly 700-subject first cohort, a separate validation cohort of some 130 different subjects was used. To predict cytomegalovirus infection status, the study brought together high-throughput TCR immunosequencing, statistical association of individual TCRs with disease status, and machine learning. What the study reported, not specific to this receptor: In vitro tests confirmed that a few of the cytomegalovirus-associated TCR beta chains recognize cytomegalovirus antigens. Subsequent analysis determined that TCRs grouped into clusters in the first cohort also showed a tendency toward co-occurrence across the 120 or so validation repertoires, and roughly 95% of cluster scores exceeded 0. The classifier was reported to diagnose cytomegalovirus status with high specificity and sensitivity in both the original cohort and the validation cohort. A later analysis lacked HLA typing for the validation cohort, so it scored co-occurrence in that cohort across all 110 or so repertoires. Across donors, most TCR sequences were observed very rarely, whereas some public TCRs were present in many individuals. The authors suggested that the approach could potentially be extended to other disease states and immunological phenotypes. In the study, approximately 150 TCR beta chains were listed as associated with cytomegalovirus.

The receptor library was made with the immunoSEQ multiplex PCR assay. The paper's data handling went like this. A statistical classification framework was built for diagnosing cytomegalovirus status from the catalog of TCR beta chain sequences. TCRdb limited this immuneACCESS table to in-frame rearrangements with V and J called. A share of clones is missing; checked studies link under half to unresolved V genes, and the rest is unexplained. The D gene and trimming were derived from the DNA, and the V and J assignments and clone size from that table. This sample comprises over 100,000 clones, approximately 88% of them detected only once. The top ten clones comprise about 6% of the sample. The CDR3 runs 15 amino acids, cysteine and phenylalanine included. Of the read, only the CDR3 DNA is kept; its 45 bases are in frame from base 1. V has 5 bases trimmed and J has 4 bases trimmed; junction bases matching no gene number 5. The germline V gene specifies KGHSH as CDR1 and LQKENI as CDR2.

This clone appeared once. Its antigen is still unknown. No much larger clonotype is one base removed from it; base qualities were not supplied. Donors formed part of the validation cohort, which comprised about 130 subjects and was distinct from the first cohort of several hundred subjects. The receptor's source is a woman between 18 and 29 years old in good health and CMV-seropositive. The chain uses TRBV18 and TRBJ2-7; the central 13 bases match TRBD2. The specimen sequenced was PBMCs. The nucleotide sequence is TGTGCCAGCTCATCTGGGACTAGCGGGGCGTACGAGCAGTACTTC. Its protein product is CASSSGTSGAYEQYF.